Following are 21 T cell receptor beta chains from one sample sequenced in a study of blood T cell repertoires in COVID-19. Sequencing used immunoSEQ multiplex PCR; TCRdb keeps in-frame clones, though not all of them. The table lists some 42,000 clones, roughly 90% of them singletons. Input material: peripheral blood. These receptors were taken from a human donor in a cohort sampled during active COVID-19.

This sequence joins TRBV24-1 and TRBJ2-1; 8 bases line up with TRBD2. Germline CDR1 reads KGHDR; CDR2 reads SFDVKD. J gave up 7 bases and V 5 bases, and 3 bases lay outside the gene matches. The CDR3 runs to 13 residues. The CDR3 region is CATSAGGRNEQFF. The CDR3 DNA sequence: TGTGCCACCAGTGCGGGCGGGAGGAATGAGCAGTTCTTC.

J is TRBJ1-2 and V is TRBV30; D is perhaps TRBD1 (6 bases). The length of the CDR3 is 12 residues. The V gene lost 8 bases and the J gene lost 4 bases, with 14 bases spanning the gap. Germline CDR1 and CDR2: GTSNPN and SVGIG (reference sequence). The CDR3 is CAGTGTGYGYTF. The CDR3, as DNA: TGTGCCGGCACAGGGACCGGCTATGGCTACACCTTC.

The chain has TRBV5-1 and TRBJ1-1; 7 bases align to TRBD1. Germline CDR1 and CDR2: SGHRS and YFSETQ. The CDR3 spans 16 residues. The V segment lost 2 bases and the J segment 2 bases; nucleotides outside the gene matches: 9. The CDR3 DNA reads TGCGCCAGCAGCTTTACAGGGGTGGTCTTCAACACTGAAGCTTTCTTT. Translation: CASSFTGVVFNTEAFF. The full variable domain, its missing parts supplied by reference TRBV5-1 and TRBJ1-1, is KAGVTQTPRYLIKTRGQQVTLSCSPISGHRSVSWYQQTPGQGLQFLFEYFSETQRNKGNFPGRFSGRQFSNSRSEMNVSTLELGDSALYLCASSFTGVVFNTEAFFGQGTRLTVV.

The rearrangement joins TRBV10-3 to TRBJ2-7; the D is unclear. CDR3 length: 15 amino acids. Trimming removed 2 bases at V and 6 bases at J, with 17 bases between. Germline values: CDR1 ENHRY, CDR2 SYGVKD. The CDR3 nucleotides read TGTGCCATCAGTGAGGGTCGGGTCTTGCCAATCGAGCAGTACTTC. Translation gives CAISEGRVLPIEQYF.

CDR3 sequence: CASSIDGTAYTEAFF. The CDR3 DNA reads as TGTGCCAGTAGTATAGATGGGACAGCATACACTGAAGCTTTCTTT. J is TRBJ1-1 and V is TRBV19, with TRBD1 matching over 7 bases. The germline gives CDR1 LNHDA, CDR2 SQIVND (reference sequence). Trimming removed 0 bases from V and 3 bases from J; junction bases left unmatched: 4. The CDR3 runs to 15 residues. Together with reference TRBV19 and TRBJ1-1, the CDR3 gives the full variable domain: DGGITQSPKYLFRKEGQNVTLSCEQNLNHDAMYWYRQDPGQGLRLIYYSQIVNDFQKGDIAEGYSVSREKKESFPLTVTSAQKNPTAFYLCASSIDGTAYTEAFFGQGTRLTVV.

This clone was seen only a few times. The chain links TRBV6-5 to TRBJ1-4; 9 bases are shared with TRBD1. Germline CDR1 and CDR2: MNHEY and SVGAGI. CDR3 length: 14 residues. V was pared by 6 bases and J by 10 bases, with 9 bases of the junction left unmatched. The CDR3 DNA reads as TGTGCCAGCAGGGACACAGGGGGCAGTGGAAAACTGTTTTTT. Translating it yields CASRDTGGSGKLFF.

This clone has a single count. The chain is built from TRBV5-1 and TRBJ1-1, with a weak D call TRBD1 (6 bases). Between the trimmed V and J ends, which lost 1 base and 4 bases, there was a span of 26 bases. The CDR3 length is 19 residues. Per the germline V gene, CDR1 is SGHRS and CDR2 is YFSETQ. CDR3 sequence: CASSLWEFRGFWGITEAFF. DNA of the CDR3: TGCGCCAGCAGCTTGTGGGAGTTCAGGGGCTTTTGGGGAATCACTGAAGCTTTCTTT.

J is TRBJ2-7 and V is TRBV7-9; possibly TRBD2 for D (6 bases). Trimming shortened V by 3 bases and J by 3 bases, and 12 bases separated the two germline ends. CDR3 size: 14 residues. CDR1 SEHNR and CDR2 FQNEAQ come from the germline V gene (reference sequence). As DNA, the CDR3 is TGTGCCAGCAGCTTGGAGGGAGAAATCTACGAGCAGTACTTC. Its protein product is CASSLEGEIYEQYF. The full variable domain, in which reference TRBV7-9 and TRBJ2-7 provide the parts outside the CDR3, is DTGVSQNPRHKITKRGQNVTFRCDPISEHNRLYWYRQTLGQGPEFLTYFQNEAQLEKSRLLSDRFSAERPKGSFSTLEIQRTEQGDSAMYLCASSLEGEIYEQYFGPGTRLTVT.

Here the CDR3 DNA reads TGTGCCAGCAGTCCCCTCGGGACAGGGAGATATGGCTACACCTTC. Amino acids: CASSPLGTGRYGYTF. The chain couples TRBV28 to TRBJ1-2; 9 positions match TRBD1. The CDR3 has 15 amino acids. With V trimmed by 5 bases and J by 5 bases, 9 bases remained unmatched. CDR1 and CDR2 (germline): MDHEN, SYDVKM.

The chain is built from TRBV18 and TRBJ1-1; 7 bases fit TRBD1. From germline, CDR1 is KGHSH and CDR2 LQKENI. V was clipped by 1 base and J by 1 base; unmatched bases: 6. The CDR3 consists of 16 residues. The CDR3 bases are TGTGCCAGCTCACCACGGCAGGGGGAGAGGAACACTGAAGCTTTCTTT. Amino acids: CASSPRQGERNTEAFF.

This clone was detected only a few times. The chain uses TRBV5-4 and TRBJ1-6; 9 nucleotides line up with TRBD1. This CDR3 spans 15 amino acids. Looked up from germline, CDR1 is SGHNT and CDR2 is YYREEE (reference sequence). V lost 0 bases, J lost 5 bases, and 0 bases stayed unmatched. Written as DNA, the CDR3 is TGTGCCAGCAGCTTGGGGGACAGGGATAATTCACCCCTCCACTTT. Translation: CASSLGDRDNSPLHF.

CDR3: CASTPEGTGLGSGANVLTF. The CDR3, as DNA: TGTGCCAGCACCCCAGAGGGTACCGGCCTTGGGTCTGGGGCCAACGTCCTGACTTTC. The J gene is TRBJ2-6, the V gene TRBV27, with TRBD2 as a possible D gene (5 bases). Trimming stripped 7 bases from V and 1 base from J, with 23 bases between. The germline V gene has CDR1 MNHEY and CDR2 SMNVEV (reference sequence). The CDR3 extends over 19 amino acids.

This rearrangement joins TRBV5-1 to TRBJ2-3, with 12 bases aligning to TRBD2. Germline V CDR1 and CDR2: SGHRS, YFSETQ. The ends lost 4 bases at V and 6 bases at J; junction bases unmatched: 9. The CDR3 totals 16 residues. In nucleotides, the CDR3 is TGCGCCAGCAGCCTGAAACTAGCGGGAGGAGTGGATACGCAGTATTTT. As protein: CASSLKLAGGVDTQYF.

This clone was seen only a few times. The V call is TRBV7-2, the J call TRBJ2-7; weak D call: TRBD1 (6 bases). The CDR3 contains 15 residues. V lost 1 base and J lost 0, with 10 bases in between. Germline loops: CDR1 SGHTA, CDR2 FQGNSA. The DNA for the CDR3 is TGTGCCAGCAGCTTAGGGCAGGGGAGCTCCTACGAGCAGTACTTC. This translates into CASSLGQGSSYEQYF.

For the CDR3, the DNA is TGTGCCAGCAGCTTAGTGGGCCGCGACAATGAGCAGTTCTTC. Encoded protein: CASSLVGRDNEQFF. This chain connects TRBV7-2 to TRBJ2-1, with D hard to call. V was shortened by 1 base and J by 5 bases, with 9 bases between the two germline ends. Germline values: CDR1 SGHTA, CDR2 FQGNSA. The CDR3 length is 14 residues.

V usage is TRBV9 and J usage is TRBJ2-2, with D maybe TRBD1 (5 bases). Germline-derived CDR1 and CDR2 are SGDLS and YYNGEE. The CDR3 consists of 16 residues. Trimming pared 0 bases from V and 2 bases from J, leaving 11 bases between. The CDR3 reads CASSVGGRGNTGELFF. The CDR3 DNA follows: TGTGCCAGCAGCGTAGGAGGAAGGGGTAACACCGGGGAGCTGTTTTTT.

The chain links TRBV6-5 to TRBJ2-1; no clear D. Germline V gene sequence: CDR1 MNHEY, CDR2 SVGAGI. CDR3 length: 13 residues. With 5 bases removed from V and 8 bases from J, the gap between germline ends came to 13 bases. The CDR3 DNA is TGTGCCAGCAGTAACCGTCGGGTGGATGAGCAGTTCTTC. It yields the protein CASSNRRVDEQFF.

This chain uses TRBV5-1 with TRBJ2-2; 8 bases are a match to TRBD2. Germline V gives CDR1 SGHRS, CDR2 YFSETQ. CDR3 size: 15 residues. V shed 2 bases, J shed 0 bases, and the junction held 0 bases outside the gene matches. This CDR3 reads CASSFSGANTGELFF. DNA for the CDR3: TGCGCCAGCAGCTTTAGCGGGGCGAACACCGGGGAGCTGTTTTTT.

The chain joins TRBV18 to TRBJ2-1, with 8 bases identical to TRBD2. V gave up 3 bases and J gave up 1 base; unmatched junction bases: 5. CDR1 and CDR2 (germline): KGHSH, LQKENI. This CDR3 has 16 residues. This CDR3 is CASSPPGGPSYNEQFF. As DNA, the CDR3 is TGTGCCAGCTCACCTCCGGGAGGGCCGTCCTACAATGAGCAGTTCTTC.

The V call is TRBV19, the J call TRBJ1-5; weak D call: TRBD1 (6 bases). The V end lost 3 bases, the J end lost 9 bases, and 21 bases lay between the germline ends. CDR3 size: 16 residues. Germline values: CDR1 LNHDA, CDR2 SQIVND (reference sequence). The CDR3 DNA reads TGTGCCAGTAGTATCCACAGGGATAGACCTACGGCGCCCCAGCATTTT. It yields the protein CASSIHRDRPTAPQHF.

The chain employs TRBV18 and TRBJ1-5, with 7 nucleotides matching TRBD1. Looked up from germline, CDR1 is KGHSH and CDR2 is LQKENI. The V gene end was trimmed by 1 base and the J gene end by 2 bases; junction bases not matched to a gene: 11. The CDR3 is made up of 18 amino acids. The chain's CDR3 is CASSPRDSSGYGNQPQHF. CDR3 nucleotides: TGTGCCAGCTCACCACGGGACAGTTCAGGGTACGGCAATCAGCCCCAGCATTTT. Variable domain in full (rest from reference TRBV18 and TRBJ1-5): NAGVMQNPRHLVRRRGQEARLRCSPMKGHSHVYWYRQLPEEGLKFMVYLQKENIIDESGMPKERFSAEFPKEGPSILRIQQVVRGDSAAYFCASSPRDSSGYGNQPQHFGDGTRLSIL.